This T cell receptor beta chain appears in the sequencing data of a study of T-cell memory formation after mild COVID-19 (dated by TCRdb to the early 2020s). The study in broad terms: Most TCR sequence clusters were specific to one of the two donors. In a couple of donors, T-cell clones that expanded and contracted after mild COVID-19 were followed by sequencing TCRalpha and TCRbeta repertoires longitudinally. The cohort was made up of two young adult volunteers, one female and one male, who were previously healthy.

Paper-wide results and their limitations: The second-wave clones that peaked on day 37 were not confirmed to be SARS-CoV-2 specific. Balanced CD4/CD8 phenotypes were observed for clones contracting from day 15 to 85, whereas a bias towards CD4+ was observed for a second wave of clones expanding from day 15 to 37. Only two mild cases were covered by the study, and larger cohorts that include severe cases with pre-infection samples were considered necessary. Contracting CD4+ clones turned up mainly in the CM and EM memory subsets, whereas EMRA was where CD8+ clones were enriched. The detection of some responding clones in pre-infection memory suggests that pre-existing cross-reactive memory T cells joined the SARS-CoV-2 response.

Ficoll-Paque density gradient centrifugation was the method used to isolate PBMCs. The junction carries 10 bases between V and J, which are trimmed by 3 bases and 0 bases respectively. The cysteine opens and the phenylalanine closes a CDR3 of 15 amino acids. This entry keeps only the CDR3 DNA: 45 bases, framed from base 1. For sequencing, an Illumina NovaSeq 6000 was employed. TCRalpha and TCRbeta cDNA libraries were built by 5'RACE with constant-segment primers, adding sample barcodes and unique molecular identifiers. Trizol reagent was used to extract RNA from every sample. Amplification of the libraries took two PCR steps, and the second step added a second sample barcode plus Illumina TruSeq adapters. The libraries were sequenced on an Illumina NovaSeq using 2 x 150 bp paired-end reads. Turning to the authors' computational methods: With migec v1.2.7, reads were demultiplexed and then collapsed into UMI-guided consensus sequences. With mixcr v2.1.11, UMI consensuses were aligned to TRA and TRB V and J templates and assembled into clonotypes. Expanded or contracted clonotypes were those called significant by both edgeR and NoisET, with noise models trained on biological replicates. For edgeR calls, the thresholds were a false discovery rate-adjusted p below 0.01 and a log2 fold-change of 1. As an exploratory analysis of dynamics, max-normalized trajectories of the 1000 most abundant clonotypes were examined with PCA combined with hierarchical clustering. Separately sequenced CD4+ and CD8+ repertoires were used to assign the CD4 or CD8 phenotype of responding clones. The public reads were reprocessed in TCRdb via fastp at Q25 and MiXCR, keeping in-frame beta chains. CDR3 protein duplicates are merged, each entry listing the most common genes and DNA. These V and J calls derive from TCRdb rather than the authors' analysis. In all, the sample holds 550,000 to 600,000 distinct CDR3 sequences, and roughly 21% of those were seen once. Roughly 8.1% of the sample is in the top ten clones.

This clonotype was recorded many times. What antigen it recognizes has not been identified. No base-level quality is on record; no much larger clone is a single base apart. The sequenced sample was PBMCs or a T cell subset sorted from them (not recorded which). This clonotype was sampled from an adult woman who had mild COVID-19 (a few samples of this study predate the infection). The sample titles of this study are shuffled in the database, so cell type and time point are left out; the donor was told from shared clones. The rearranged segments are TRBV12-3 or TRBV12-4 and TRBJ2-3; no D gene can be assigned with confidence. The DNA sequence is TGTGCCAGCAGTTTTACGGGTAGTAGCACAGATACGCAGTATTTT. It encodes CASSFTGSSTDTQYF.